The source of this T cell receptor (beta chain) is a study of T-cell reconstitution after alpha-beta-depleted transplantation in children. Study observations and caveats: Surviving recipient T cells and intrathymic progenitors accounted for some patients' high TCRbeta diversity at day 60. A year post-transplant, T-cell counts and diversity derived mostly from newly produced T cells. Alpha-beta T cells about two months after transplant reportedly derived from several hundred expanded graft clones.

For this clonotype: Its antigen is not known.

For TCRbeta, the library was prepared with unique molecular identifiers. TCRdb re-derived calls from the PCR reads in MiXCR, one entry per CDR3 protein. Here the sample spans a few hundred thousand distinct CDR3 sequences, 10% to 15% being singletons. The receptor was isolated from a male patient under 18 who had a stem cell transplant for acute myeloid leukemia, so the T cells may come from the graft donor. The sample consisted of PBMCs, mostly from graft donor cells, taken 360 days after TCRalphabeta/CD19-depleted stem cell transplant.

The DNA of the CDR3 is TGTGCCAGCACGGGTTCGGCGGGCCCGACAAATGAGCAGTTCTTC. This encodes CASTGSAGPTNEQFF. The chain couples TRBV6-2 or TRBV6-3 to TRBJ2-1; possible D gene TRBD2, 5 bases. From germline, CDR1 is MNHEY and CDR2 SVGEGT. The CDR3 totals 15 residues. Trimming took 7 bases from V and 7 from J, leaving 20 bases between them.